This T cell receptor (beta chain) was sequenced during a study of CD8 T cells in Susac syndrome. The V segment lost 4 bases and the J segment 5 bases; nucleotides outside the gene matches: 1. Germline CDR1 reads ENHRY; CDR2 reads SYGVKD. The CDR3 covers 15 residues. Reverse transcription used about 0.45 to 1 ug RNA and random hexamers. One entry per CDR3 protein results from TCRdb running MiXCR on the immunoSEQ multiplex PCR reads. The sample includes more than 150,000 distinct CDR3 sequences, around 94% of them seen just once. Sequenced sample: CD4+ T cells from PBMCs. The chain is built from TRBV10-3 and TRBJ2-2, with 13 bases lining up with TRBD2. The sequence was collected from a human donor in good health. CDR3 region: CAISGGLAGTGELFF. In nucleotides, the CDR3 is TGTGCCATCAGTGGGGGACTAGCGGGGACCGGGGAGCTGTTTTTT.